There are a few counts of the clone carrying this T cell receptor beta chain. These data originate in a study of CD8 T cells in ankylosing spondylitis. TCRdb used MiXCR to reprocess the 5' RACE reads, holding one entry per CDR3 protein. Among just under 350,000 distinct CDR3 sequences, about 15% were seen once, and the ten largest hold roughly 0.99%. This receptor was obtained from a male donor with ankylosing spondylitis or in good health (not recorded which). Input material: blood, either unsorted or a sorted T cell fraction (not recorded which).

The CDR3: CASSYGQGTTYEQYF. In DNA, the CDR3 is TGTGCCAGCAGTTACGGTCAGGGGACGACCTACGAGCAGTACTTC. The V and J genes are TRBV6-5 and TRBJ2-7, with a tentative D call TRBD1 (6 bases). The CDR3 has 15 residues. V gave up 2 bases and J gave up 2 bases, with 13 bases separating them. Germline lookup yields CDR1 MNHEY and CDR2 SVGAGI.